This T cell receptor beta chain was recovered during a study of T-cell memory formation after mild COVID-19 (dated by TCRdb to the early 2020s). Study-wide context: TCR sequence clusters from the two donors were found to be largely donor specific. In a couple of donors, T-cell clones that expanded and contracted after mild COVID-19 were tracked by sequencing TCRalpha and TCRbeta repertoires over time. The cohort was made up of two young adult volunteers, one female and one male, who were previously healthy. General conclusions and limits of the study: Only a couple of mild cases were covered by the study, and larger cohorts that include severe cases with pre-infection samples were considered necessary. Clones that contracted from day 15 to 85 showed balanced CD4/CD8 phenotypes, whereas a second wave of clones that expanded from day 15 to 37 leaned towards CD4+. Contracting CD4+ clones turned up mainly in the CM and EM memory subsets, whereas EMRA was where CD8+ clones were enriched. The second-wave clones that peaked on day 37 were not confirmed to be SARS-CoV-2 specific. The detection of some responding clones in pre-infection memory suggests that pre-existing cross-reactive memory T cells joined the SARS-CoV-2 response.

Sequencing used an Illumina NovaSeq 6000. Using 5'RACE with constant-segment primers, TCRalpha and TCRbeta cDNA libraries were constructed, with sample barcodes and unique molecular identifiers added in the process. RNA was extracted from every sample with Trizol reagent. Libraries were amplified in two PCR steps, with a second sample barcode and Illumina TruSeq adapters added in the second step. Libraries were sequenced on an Illumina NovaSeq with 2 x 150 bp paired-end reads. The published analysis was carried out like this. Reads were demultiplexed and collapsed into UMI-guided consensus sequences with migec v1.2.7. Using mixcr v2.1.11, the UMI consensuses were aligned to TRA and TRB V and J templates and assembled into clonotypes. A clonotype was counted as expanded or contracted only if both edgeR and NoisET called the change significant, with noise models trained on biological replicates. For edgeR calls, a false discovery rate-adjusted p below 0.01 and a log2 fold-change threshold of 1 were applied. As an exploratory analysis of dynamics, max-normalized trajectories of the 1000 most abundant clonotypes were examined with PCA combined with hierarchical clustering. Separately sequenced CD4+ and CD8+ repertoires were used to assign a CD4 or CD8 phenotype to each responding clone. The raw public data were reprocessed by TCRdb itself: fastp quality trimming at Q25, MiXCR clonotype calling, in-frame beta chains only. Rows with one shared CDR3 protein collapse into an entry with the most common genes and DNA. These V and J calls are TCRdb output, not the study's own analysis. The sample includes 150,000 to 200,000 distinct CDR3 sequences, with around 15% observed a single time. 2% to 2.5% of the sample goes to the ten largest clones.

CDR1 and CDR2, looked up from the germline V gene, are LGHNA and YNFKEQ. From cysteine to phenylalanine, the CDR3 is 16 amino acids long. CDR3 DNA only is kept here, 48 bases in frame from base 1. After removal of 0 bases from V and 4 bases from J, the junction retains 6 bases not matched to a gene. Ficoll-Paque density gradient centrifugation was the method used to isolate PBMCs. Points on this clonotype: Its antigen remains undetermined. Nothing much larger sits one base from this clone, and base qualities are not available.

The sequencing sample was made of PBMCs or a T cell subset sorted from them (not recorded which). Recombination joined TRBV4-2 with TRBJ2-4; TRBD1 fits 7 bases in the junction. This sequence was found in an adult woman who had mild COVID-19 (a few samples of this study predate the infection). The sample titles of this study are shuffled in the database, so cell type and time point are left out; the donor was told from shared clones. The CDR3 sequence is CASSQEADRRKNIQYF. The nucleotide sequence is TGTGCCAGCAGCCAAGAGGCGGACAGGAGGAAAAACATTCAGTACTTC.